The 19 T cell receptor beta chains below all came from one sample that was sequenced in a study of shared clonotypes between healthy human individuals (dated by TCRdb to 2020 to 2022). The library relied on the immunoSEQ multiplex PCR assay. TCRdb's version of the immuneACCESS table is confined to in-frame rearrangements and falls short of the full clone set. An unresolved V gene accounts for under half of the shortfall where checked; the remainder is of unknown origin. The sample table lists under 130,000 clones, about 70% of them with a count of one. The ten largest make up 24% of the sample. The sequenced material came from memory CD8+ T cells sorted from blood. The cell subset or site label, as the study defines it: CD45RO+ cells pooled with CCR7-negative TemRA cells. The receptors were gathered from a woman in her 30s in good health.

The V gene is TRBV5-1, the J gene TRBJ2-7, with a possible D match to TRBD1 (5 bases). Germline V gene sequence: CDR1 SGHRS, CDR2 YFSETQ. The CDR3 consists of 18 residues. The V gene lost 4 bases and the J gene lost 4 bases, with 27 bases spanning the gap. This CDR3 reads CASSPWGRVTLPLYEQYF. The CDR3, as DNA: TGCGCCAGCAGCCCATGGGGCAGGGTCACCCTTCCCCTTTACGAGCAGTACTTC.

As regards this clone: Its ends do not fully match the called genes, so a read error is possible. The chain recombines TRBV25-1 with TRBJ2-7; D is unclear. The CDR3 length is 14 residues. Germline CDR1 is MGHDK and CDR2 is SYGVNS. CDR3 sequence (DNA): TGTGCCAGCAGTAAATACACCAACTCCTACGAGCAGTACTTC. Translated, it gives CASSKYTNSYEQYF.

The chain has TRBV7-6 and TRBJ2-2; 9 positions agree with TRBD2. This CDR3 comprises 17 residues. J lost 6 bases, V lost 5 bases, and 13 bases had no gene match. The germline V gene encodes CDR1 SGHVS and CDR2 FNYEAQ. The DNA for the CDR3 is TGTGCCAGCAGCCCTCTCGGTAGCGGGAGCGCCGCCGGGGAGCTGTTTTTT. Translation: CASSPLGSGSAAGELFF.

The chain combines TRBV6-1 with TRBJ2-5; 7 bases map to TRBD1. Per germline, CDR1 MNHNS and CDR2 SASEGT. V gave up 3 bases and J gave up 5 bases; unmatched junction bases: 6. There are 14 residues in the CDR3. The CDR3 nucleotides read TGTGCCAGCAGTGAGACAGGGAGTTGGGAGACCCAGTACTTC. Protein sequence: CASSETGSWETQYF.

This clone was picked up a small number of times. The rearrangement links TRBV27 to TRBJ2-7; TRBD2 agrees at 7 bases. The CDR3 totals 14 residues. The trim removed 7 bases at V and 3 bases at J, leaving 9 bases unmatched. Germline V lookup: CDR1 MNHEY, CDR2 SMNVEV (reference sequence). CDR3 DNA: TGTGCCAGCAAGAAAAGCGGGATGAACTACGAGCAGTACTTC. Translation gives CASKKSGMNYEQYF.

This chain joins TRBV27 and TRBJ2-1; D remains ambiguous. The CDR3 has 15 amino acids. Trimming stripped 4 bases from V and 8 bases from J, with 18 bases between. The germline V gene has CDR1 MNHEY and CDR2 SMNVEV (reference sequence). In DNA, the CDR3 is TGTGCCAGCAGTTCCCAACCCCTGCGTACGGATGAGCAGTTCTTC. This gives the protein CASSSQPLRTDEQFF.

This clone was seen a few times. The CDR3, as DNA: TGTGCCAGCAGTGATACGGGCGCCACCACCGGGGAGCTGTTTTTT. It encodes CASSDTGATTGELFF. The chain combines TRBV25-1 with TRBJ2-2; no reliable D call. Germline lookup yields CDR1 MGHDK and CDR2 SYGVNS. This CDR3 has 15 amino acids. V lost 3 bases and J 4 bases, leaving 12 bases between the germline ends.

The chain is built from TRBV15 and TRBJ2-7, with D possibly called TRBD1 or TRBD2 (6 bases each). Germline lookup yields CDR1 LNHNV and CDR2 YYDKDF (reference sequence). CDR3 length equals 15 residues. V was clipped by 0 bases and J by 4 bases, with 13 bases between them. As DNA, the CDR3 is TGTGCCACCAGCAGAGATGGGGGGCTTGGGTACGAGCAGTACTTC. Translating it yields CATSRDGGLGYEQYF.

This clone was seen only once. This sequence joins TRBV7-9 and TRBJ1-6; the match to TRBD1 covers 7 bases. CDR1 is SEHNR, CDR2 FQNEAQ, per germline (reference sequence). This CDR3 contains 14 residues. Losses at the gene ends were 6 bases for V and 11 bases for J; bases not matched to a gene: 10. The CDR3 here is CASRGQDQRTPLHF. CDR3 nucleotide sequence: TGTGCCAGCAGAGGACAGGACCAGCGTACACCCCTCCACTTT.

This chain joins TRBV7-9 and TRBJ2-7; D may be TRBD2 (6 bases). V lost 5 bases and J lost 1, with 15 bases in between. This CDR3 has 15 residues. CDR1 is SEHNR, CDR2 FQNEAQ, per germline (reference sequence). The CDR3 nucleotides read TGTGCCAGCAGCCAACGCGGGGCTCTATCCTACGAGCAGTACTTC. Protein product: CASSQRGALSYEQYF.

This chain joins TRBV29-1 and TRBJ2-1, with 8 bases that match TRBD1. V was pared by 3 bases and J by 0 bases, with 10 bases of the junction left unmatched. The CDR3 is 17 amino acids. The germline V gene has CDR1 SQVTM and CDR2 ANQGSEA. The CDR3 reads CSVDRLRGTGSYNEQFF. CDR3 coding DNA: TGCAGCGTTGATCGTCTTCGTGGGACAGGCTCCTACAATGAGCAGTTCTTC.

The chain uses TRBV7-9 and TRBJ2-2; D call uncertain. Per the germline V gene, CDR1 is SEHNR and CDR2 is FQNEAQ (reference sequence). Between the trimmed V and J ends, which lost 6 bases and 4 bases, there was a span of 12 bases. The CDR3 runs 14 residues. For the CDR3, the DNA is TGTGCCAGCAGTCCCTATGGTAGCACCGGGGAGCTGTTTTTT. Translated, it gives CASSPYGSTGELFF.

The chain joins TRBV25-1 to TRBJ1-4; 7 positions match TRBD1. The CDR3 sequence is 14 residues long. Germline values: CDR1 MGHDK, CDR2 SYGVNS. The V segment lost 8 bases and the J segment 8 bases; nucleotides outside the gene matches: 11. CDR3 DNA: TGTGCCAGCGCTCTACAGGGGTCAGGGGAAAAACTGTTTTTT. This gives the protein CASALQGSGEKLFF.

V is TRBV15 and J is TRBJ2-1; 7 bases are shared with TRBD2. The junction had 5 bases not matched to a gene; V was cut back by 5 bases and J by 1 base. Germline values: CDR1 LNHNV, CDR2 YYDKDF (reference sequence). This CDR3 contains 15 residues. The CDR3 coding sequence is TGTGCCACCAGCGGCTCTAGCGGATCCTACAATGAGCAGTTCTTC. This codes for CATSGSSGSYNEQFF.

This clone was seen a few times. The rearrangement uses TRBV6-5 and TRBJ1-5; D uncertain. The CDR3 consists of 14 residues. Germline V gives CDR1 MNHEY, CDR2 SVGAGI. Trimming left V 4 bases short and J 5 bases short, with 12 bases between. CDR3 region: CASSSLFGDQPQHF. The CDR3 coding sequence is TGTGCCAGCAGTTCATTATTTGGGGATCAGCCCCAGCATTTT.

A single count supports this clone. The V call is TRBV7-9, the J call TRBJ2-7, with TRBD2 as a possible D gene (5 bases). Germline V gene sequence: CDR1 SEHNR, CDR2 FQNEAQ (reference sequence). Between the trimmed V and J ends, which lost 1 base and 0 bases, there was a span of 7 bases. The CDR3 runs 14 residues. Here the CDR3 DNA reads TGTGCCAGCAGCTTAGGAGCGGTCTCCTACGAGCAGTACTTC. Protein: CASSLGAVSYEQYF.

This clone appeared a few times. The V call is TRBV7-8, the J call TRBJ2-3; the D call may be TRBD1 or TRBD2 (5 bases each). This CDR3 has 14 residues. The V end was cut by 1 base, the J end by 4 bases, with 9 bases between. Germline CDR1 is SGHVS and CDR2 is FQNEAQ. The CDR3 region has the DNA TGTGCCAGCAGCTTAGACGTGGGGGCAGATACGCAGTATTTT. Amino acids: CASSLDVGADTQYF.

The chain combines TRBV2 with TRBJ2-5; 10 bases fit TRBD1. CDR3 size: 15 residues. V shed 4 bases and J 4 bases; nucleotides not matched to a gene: 6. Germline CDR1 and CDR2: SNHLY and FYNNEI. CDR3 amino acids: CASSGETGGGETQYF. The CDR3 coding sequence is TGTGCCAGCAGTGGAGAGACAGGGGGCGGAGAGACCCAGTACTTC. The whole variable domain, filled in from reference TRBV2 and TRBJ2-5, reads EPEVTQTPSHQVTQMGQEVILRCVPISNHLYFYWYRQILGQKVEFLVSFYNNEISEKSEIFDDQFSVERPDGSNFTLKIRSTKLEDSAMYFCASSGETGGGETQYFGPGTRLLVL.

This clone has more than one count but fewer than ten. The genes are TRBV15 and TRBJ2-7; possible D gene TRBD1, 6 bases. This CDR3 has 13 amino acids. V lost 5 bases to trimming and J lost 1 base, with 9 bases between them. Germline V gives CDR1 LNHNV, CDR2 YYDKDF (reference sequence). This chain's CDR3 is CATSSGASYEQYF. In nucleotides, the CDR3 is TGTGCCACCAGCTCAGGGGCTTCCTACGAGCAGTACTTC.